What follows are 9 T cell receptor beta chains derived from one specimen sequenced in a study of blood T cell repertoires in COVID-19. The assay was immunoSEQ multiplex PCR, and TCRdb's table has in-frame clones only and misses some. Of fewer than 250,000 clones in the sample, about 85% were seen once. The sequencing input was PBMCs or T cells enriched from blood (not recorded which). The receptor set was obtained from a young man who had recovered from COVID-19.

This clone was picked up a small number of times. The V and J genes are TRBV9 and TRBJ2-5; 7 positions agree with TRBD2. Germline CDR1 reads SGDLS; CDR2 reads YYNGEE. The CDR3 spans 15 residues. The J segment lost 0 bases and the V segment lost 4 bases, leaving 6 bases of the junction unmatched. This CDR3 reads CASSLLGGYQETQYF. In DNA form, the CDR3 reads TGTGCCAGCAGCCTCCTGGGGGGGTACCAAGAGACCCAGTACTTC.

V and J are TRBV6-5 and TRBJ1-1; tentatively, D is TRBD1 (5 bases). V was pared by 3 bases and J by 8 bases, with 16 bases between. From germline, CDR1 is MNHEY and CDR2 SVGAGI. The CDR3 covers 14 residues. The CDR3 DNA sequence: TGTGCCAGCAGTTATGATCACAGGAATAGGGAAGCTTTCTTT. It encodes CASSYDHRNREAFF.

The rearrangement joins TRBV6-6 to TRBJ1-5, with D possibly matching TRBD1 (6 bases). The length of the CDR3 is 13 residues. CDR1 is MNHNY and CDR2 is SVGAGI in the germline V gene (reference sequence). Trimming cost V 6 bases and J 5 bases, with 11 bases left between them. The CDR3 DNA reads TGTGCCAGCAGGGCGCAGGGGCATCAGCCCCAGCATTTT. Translated, it gives CASRAQGHQPQHF.

This sequence joins TRBV11-2 and TRBJ1-2; no firm D call. Germline assignment: CDR1 SGHAT and CDR2 FQNNGV. This CDR3 spans 15 amino acids. The ends were cut back, 5 bases at V and 8 bases at J, with 21 bases in the middle. CDR3 sequence reads: CASSLYAGERRGYTF. Written as DNA, the CDR3 is TGTGCCAGCAGCCTATACGCTGGGGAGCGGAGAGGCTACACCTTC.

This clone was recorded at least ten times. The rearrangement joins TRBV18 to TRBJ2-7; 8 bases map to TRBD2. Germline lookup yields CDR1 KGHSH and CDR2 LQKENI. The J segment lost 2 bases and the V segment lost 0 bases, leaving 3 bases of the junction unmatched. This CDR3 spans 15 amino acids. CDR3 protein: CASSPPAGAAYEQYF. In nucleotides, the CDR3 is TGTGCCAGCTCACCACCAGCGGGGGCCGCCTACGAGCAGTACTTC.

The V and J genes are TRBV4-1 and TRBJ2-4; D is ambiguous. Trimming took 1 base from V and 0 from J, leaving 7 bases between them. Germline lookup yields CDR1 MGHRA and CDR2 YSYEKL. The CDR3 loop spans 15 amino acids. As DNA, the CDR3 is TGCGCCAGCAGCCAAGTCCCACTAGCCAAAAACATTCAGTACTTC. It yields the protein CASSQVPLAKNIQYF.

The V gene is TRBV12-3 or TRBV12-4, the J gene TRBJ1-2; D not resolved. The CDR3 loop spans 13 amino acids. Trimming stripped 3 bases from V and 5 bases from J, with 10 bases between. The CDR3 spells CASSFLADYGYTF. The CDR3 DNA reads TGTGCCAGCAGTTTCCTGGCGGATTATGGCTACACCTTC.

V is TRBV30 and J is TRBJ1-2, with 9 bases that match TRBD1. Germline CDR1 is GTSNPN and CDR2 is SVGIG (reference sequence). The CDR3 runs 13 residues. V lost 6 bases to trimming and J lost 3 bases; unmatched junction nucleotides: 5. The DNA for the CDR3 is TGTGCCTGTACGGACAGGGGAGACTATGGCTACACCTTC. Protein: CACTDRGDYGYTF.

The chain joins TRBV7-9 to TRBJ1-2; a possible D gene is TRBD1 (5 bases). The CDR3 has 14 amino acids. The germline V gene encodes CDR1 SEHNR and CDR2 FQNEAQ (reference sequence). The V and J ends lost 5 bases and 4 bases respectively, with 14 bases between them. CDR3 bases: TGTGCCAGCAGCACCTCCTCGGGGGGCTATGGCTACACCTTC. Its protein product is CASSTSSGGYGYTF.